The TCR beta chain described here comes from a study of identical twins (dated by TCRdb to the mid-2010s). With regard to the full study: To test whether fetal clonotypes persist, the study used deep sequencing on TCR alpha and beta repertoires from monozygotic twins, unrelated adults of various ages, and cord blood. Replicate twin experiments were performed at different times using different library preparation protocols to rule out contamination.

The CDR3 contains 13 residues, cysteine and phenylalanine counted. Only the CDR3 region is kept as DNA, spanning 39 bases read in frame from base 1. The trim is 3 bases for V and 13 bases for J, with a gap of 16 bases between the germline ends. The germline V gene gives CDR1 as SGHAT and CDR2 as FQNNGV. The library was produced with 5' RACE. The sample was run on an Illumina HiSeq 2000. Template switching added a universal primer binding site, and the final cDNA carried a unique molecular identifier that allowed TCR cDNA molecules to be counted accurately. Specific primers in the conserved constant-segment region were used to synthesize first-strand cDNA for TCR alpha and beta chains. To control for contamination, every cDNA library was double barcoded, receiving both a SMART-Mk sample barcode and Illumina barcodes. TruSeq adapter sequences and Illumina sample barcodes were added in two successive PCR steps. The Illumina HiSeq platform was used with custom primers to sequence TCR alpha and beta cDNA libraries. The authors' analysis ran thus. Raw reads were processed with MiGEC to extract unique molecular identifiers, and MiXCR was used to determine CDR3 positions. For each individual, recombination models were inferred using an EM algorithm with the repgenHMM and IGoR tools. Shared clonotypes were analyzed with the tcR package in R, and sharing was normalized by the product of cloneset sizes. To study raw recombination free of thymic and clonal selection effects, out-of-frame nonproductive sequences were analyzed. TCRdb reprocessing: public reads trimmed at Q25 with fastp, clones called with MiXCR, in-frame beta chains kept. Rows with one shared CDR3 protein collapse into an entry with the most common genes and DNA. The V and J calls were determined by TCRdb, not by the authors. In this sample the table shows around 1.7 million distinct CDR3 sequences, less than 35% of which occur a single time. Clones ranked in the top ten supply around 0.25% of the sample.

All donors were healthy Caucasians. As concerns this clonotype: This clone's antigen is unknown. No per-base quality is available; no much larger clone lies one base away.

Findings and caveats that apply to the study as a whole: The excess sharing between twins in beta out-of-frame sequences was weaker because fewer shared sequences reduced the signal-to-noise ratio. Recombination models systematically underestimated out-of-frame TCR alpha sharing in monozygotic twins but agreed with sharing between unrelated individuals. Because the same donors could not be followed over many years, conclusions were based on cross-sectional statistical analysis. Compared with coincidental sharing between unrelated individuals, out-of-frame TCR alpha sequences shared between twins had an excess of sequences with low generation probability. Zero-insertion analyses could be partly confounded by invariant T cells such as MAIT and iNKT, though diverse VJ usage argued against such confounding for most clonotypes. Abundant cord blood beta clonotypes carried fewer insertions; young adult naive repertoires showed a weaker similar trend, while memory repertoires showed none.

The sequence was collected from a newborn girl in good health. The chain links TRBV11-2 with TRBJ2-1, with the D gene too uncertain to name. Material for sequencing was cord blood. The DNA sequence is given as TGTGCCAGCAGCTTCGTCTACCAAGAGACCCAGTTCTTC. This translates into CASSFVYQETQFF.